This T cell receptor beta chain was identified in a study of shared clonotypes between healthy human individuals. The V and J ends lost 3 bases and 0 bases respectively, with 15 bases between them. Germline CDR1 GTSNPN, CDR2 SVGIG (reference sequence). There are 15 residues in the CDR3. All the donors were Caucasian adults who lived in Nashville, Tennessee. This clone was found once. Its target is unknown. General study points: Donor clonotype sharing was expected to depend on sequencing depth. Naive CD4 clonotypes overlapped across several donors at around 4.7%.

An even split of each subset's genomic DNA across several immunoSEQ plates was performed. The assay was immunoSEQ multiplex PCR, and TCRdb's table has in-frame clones only and misses some. Of 1,400,000 or so clones detected, approximately 98.5% appear once; the ten largest clones hold approximately 0.38%. This chain links TRBV30 with TRBJ2-7, with D perhaps TRBD2 (6 bases). The specimen sequenced was naive CD4+ T cells sorted from blood. Subset noted: CD45RA+ positively selected. This receptor was taken from a man younger than 40 in good health. Here the CDR3 DNA reads TGTGCCTGGAGCAAAGTTAGCGGCCTCTCCTACGAGCAGTACTTC. Residues: CAWSKVSGLSYEQYF.